The 8 T cell receptor beta chains below were found in one sample sequenced in a study of T cells in tuberculosis. The time point denotes: new active TB diagnosis, blood taken before or within 7 days of starting treatment. Clones were sequenced by immunoSEQ multiplex PCR, and TCRdb holds only the in-frame ones, with some missing. Of tens of thousands of clones in the sample, under 95% were seen once. The sample in question was PBMCs, obtained at tuberculosis diagnosis. The receptors come from an adult with tuberculosis.

The V and J genes are TRBV2 and TRBJ1-6; a weak D match, TRBD1 (5 bases). From germline, CDR1 is SNHLY and CDR2 FYNNEI. V lost 3 bases, J lost 0 bases, and 9 bases lay in between. The CDR3 has 16 residues. CDR3 region: CASSDGGSSYNSPLHF. DNA of the CDR3: TGTGCCAGCAGTGATGGGGGGAGCTCCTATAATTCACCCCTCCACTTT.

This chain joins TRBV4-1 and TRBJ2-7; D possibly corresponds to TRBD1 (6 bases). CDR3 length: 14 residues. Per germline, CDR1 MGHRA and CDR2 YSYEKL. Trimming took off 3 bases at V and 6 bases at J, with 15 bases between the two ends. CDR3 sequence (DNA): TGCGCCAGCAGCCAGACTAACAGGGTCGGCGAGCAGTACTTC. Protein: CASSQTNRVGEQYF.

This chain uses TRBV5-1 with TRBJ2-1; perhaps TRBD2 as D (5 bases). Germline values: CDR1 SGHRS, CDR2 YFSETQ. V lost 0 bases and J 0 bases, leaving 7 bases between the germline ends. The CDR3 is 15 amino acids. DNA for the CDR3: TGCGCCAGCAGCTTGGTAGGGAGCTCCTACAATGAGCAGTTCTTC. It translates to CASSLVGSSYNEQFF.

The chain recombines TRBV5-1 with TRBJ2-1, with TRBD1 matching 7 bases. V shed 4 bases and J 6 bases; nucleotides not matched to a gene: 13. The CDR3 consists of 16 residues. Germline loops: CDR1 SGHRS, CDR2 YFSETQ. CDR3 coding DNA: TGCGCCAGCAGCACCCGGACAGGCCCTCGTTCCAATGAGCAGTTCTTC. It codes for CASSTRTGPRSNEQFF. Combining the CDR3 with reference TRBV5-1 and TRBJ2-1 gives the whole variable domain KAGVTQTPRYLIKTRGQQVTLSCSPISGHRSVSWYQQTPGQGLQFLFEYFSETQRNKGNFPGRFSGRQFSNSRSEMNVSTLELGDSALYLCASSTRTGPRSNEQFFGPGTRLTVL.

Here the CDR3 DNA reads TGTGCCAGCAGTTTGATAGTGAGCAATCAGCCCCAGCATTTT. Protein: CASSLIVSNQPQHF. The chain carries TRBV28 and TRBJ1-5; no clear D gene. Germline values: CDR1 MDHEN, CDR2 SYDVKM. This CDR3 has 14 amino acids. The germline V and J ends were trimmed by 3 bases and 1 base, with 7 bases remaining between them. Full variable domain (outside the CDR3, taken from reference TRBV28 and TRBJ1-5): DVKVTQSSRYLVKRTGEKVFLECVQDMDHENMFWYRQDPGLGLRLIYFSYDVKMKEKGDIPEGYSVSREKKERFSLILESASTNQTSMYLCASSLIVSNQPQHFGDGTRLSIL.

The sample holds one count of this clone. The J gene is TRBJ1-4, the V gene TRBV6-1; 7 nucleotides match TRBD1. Germline values: CDR1 MNHNS, CDR2 SASEGT. The trim removed 3 bases at V and 1 base at J, leaving 2 bases unmatched. CDR3 length: 15 amino acids. CDR3 residues: CASSDRQGTNEKLFF. The DNA of the CDR3 is TGTGCCAGCAGTGATAGACAGGGAACTAATGAAAAACTGTTTTTT.

This rearrangement joins TRBV7-3 to TRBJ2-1; TRBD2 matches 9 bases. CDR1 and CDR2 (germline): SGHTA, FQGTGA. This CDR3 has 14 residues. After removal of 6 bases from V and 8 bases from J, the junction contained 8 bases not matched to a gene. The CDR3 loop is CASRTSGLLDEQFF. CDR3 nucleotides: TGTGCCAGCAGGACTAGCGGCCTTCTGGATGAGCAGTTCTTC.

The chain recombines TRBV2 with TRBJ2-4; D possibly corresponds to TRBD1 (6 bases). CDR1 and CDR2 from the germline V gene are SNHLY and FYNNEI. V was trimmed by 3 bases and J by 0 bases, leaving 12 bases between them. CDR3 size: 16 residues. DNA for the CDR3: TGTGCCAGCAGTGAGGGCAGGGGAATAGCCAAAAACATTCAGTACTTC. Protein: CASSEGRGIAKNIQYF.